These T cell receptor beta chains were read from a single sample in a study of patients and donors after allogeneic stem cell transplantation. Each CDR3 protein gets one entry after TCRdb re-called the RT-PCR reads with MiXCR. The sample includes 70,000 to 85,000 distinct CDR3 sequences, about a quarter of them seen just once. The sample was blood, either unsorted or a sorted T cell fraction (not recorded which). These receptors all come from a human donor who was either an allogeneic HSCT recipient or a stem cell or donor lymphocyte infusion donor (not recorded which). It is not recorded whose cells these are; they may come from a transplant donor. Each CDR3 is given with its conserved first and last residue. D genes are given only for firm matches. Expanded clones are given a class, and other clones once, few, many or no size at all.

>few|TRBV3-1|TRBJ1-1|TRBD1
TGTGCCAGCAGCCAGGCCGGGACAGGGTCTCCCTTCCCTGAAGCTTTCTTT
CASSQAGTGSPFPEAFF
>-|TRBV19|TRBJ2-3|TRBD1
TGTGCCAGTAGTCCCGGGACAGCCACAGATACGCAGTATTTT
CASSPGTATDTQYF
>-|TRBV20-1|TRBJ1-1|-
TGCAGTGCTGATGGGAGAGAAGCTTTCTTT
CSADGREAFF
>few|TRBV7-9|TRBJ2-1|-
TGTGCCAGCAGCTTAGTTGGAGTAAACCCCAATGAGCAGTTCTTC
CASSLVGVNPNEQFF
>-|TRBV6-5|TRBJ1-5|-
TGTGCCAGCAGACCTGACGTCAGGTTCGATCAGCCCCAGCATTTT
CASRPDVRFDQPQHF
>-|TRBV19|TRBJ1-5|-
TGTGCCAGTAGTATTGTGGGAGAAGAGCCCCAGCATTTT
CASSIVGEEPQHF
>-|TRBV2|TRBJ2-1|-
TGTGCCAGCAGAGAAACCTCGGTTAGGATTGAGCAGTTCTTC
CASRETSVRIEQFF
>few|TRBV5-1|TRBJ1-1|-
TGCGCCAGCAGCCAAAACAGGGTCACTGAAGCTTTCTTT
CASSQNRVTEAFF
>many|TRBV11-2|TRBJ2-3|-
TGTGCCAGCAGCCCAATAGGTCGGGGCACAGATACGCAGTATTTT
CASSPIGRGTDTQYF
>-|TRBV5-1|TRBJ2-1|TRBD2
TGCGCCAGCAGCCTTGGACTAGTTCAGTTCTTC
CASSLGLVQFF
>-|TRBV18|TRBJ2-5|-
TGTGCCAGCTCCCCCCCGGGGGTGGAGACCCAGTACTTC
CASSPPGVETQYF
>few|TRBV7-9|TRBJ2-7|-
TGTGCCAGCAGCCCGACCTGGGGCGAGCAGTACTTC
CASSPTWGEQYF
>few|TRBV7-9|TRBJ1-1|TRBD1
TGTGCCAGCAGCCCCGACAGGGTGAACACTGAAGCTTTCTTT
CASSPDRVNTEAFF
>-|TRBV5-1|TRBJ2-3|TRBD2
TGCGCCAGCAGCGAACCTAGCGGGGGGCTTCCCACAGATACGCAGTATTTT
CASSEPSGGLPTDTQYF
>-|TRBV12-3/TRBV12-4|TRBJ1-1|-
TGTGCCAGCAGTCCGGACGGGAACACTGAAGCTTTCTTT
CASSPDGNTEAFF
>-|TRBV27|TRBJ1-2|TRBD1
TGTGCCAGCAGCCCTAAAGGACAGGGGCGTAGTGGCTACACCTTC
CASSPKGQGRSGYTF
>few|TRBV15|TRBJ1-2|-
TGTGCCACCAGCATAGACAAGATCTATGGCTACACCTTC
CATSIDKIYGYTF
>-|TRBV7-2|TRBJ2-5|-
TGTGCCAGCAGCTTAGGGCCCCAGGGGGAGACCCAGTACTTC
CASSLGPQGETQYF
>-|TRBV7-2|TRBJ1-5|-
TGTGCCAGCAGCTTAGCTGCGGCCCAGGGTCAGCATTTT
CASSLAAAQGQHF
>many|TRBV5-1|TRBJ2-7|TRBD1
TGCGCCAGCAGCAGGGGGGACAGGGACTACGAGCAGTACTTC
CASSRGDRDYEQYF
>medium-sized|TRBV5-1|TRBJ1-2|TRBD1
TGCGCCAGCAAACGGGACAGGGAGGCCCGCTATGGCTACACCTTC
CASKRDREARYGYTF
>-|TRBV7-2|TRBJ2-6|-
TGTGCCAGCAGCTTAGCCCTCTATTTGTCTGGGGCCAACGTCCTGACTTTC
CASSLALYLSGANVLTF
>few|TRBV27|TRBJ2-3|-
TGTGCCAGCAGTTCCCAATCTTCGACAGCTCGCACAGATACGCAGTATTTT
CASSSQSSTARTDTQYF
>-|TRBV7-9|TRBJ2-7|-
TGTGCCAGCAGCTTCGGGGGCCTTATCTACGAGCAGTACTTC
CASSFGGLIYEQYF
>many|TRBV3-1|TRBJ1-1|-
TGTGCCAGCAGCCAAGGATCTTTTCGTATCGCTGAAGCTTTCTTT
CASSQGSFRIAEAFF
>few|TRBV20-1|TRBJ2-1|TRBD1
TGCAGCACCACAGGGGGCTACAATGAGCAGTTCTTC
CSTTGGYNEQFF
>-|TRBV9|TRBJ2-1|-
TGTGCCAGCAGCGGGACAGTGGGTAATGAGCAGTTCTTC
CASSGTVGNEQFF
>-|TRBV7-9|TRBJ2-7|-
TGTGCCAGCAGCTTACTACGGAGCTCCTACGAGCAGTACTTC
CASSLLRSSYEQYF
>-|TRBV5-5|TRBJ2-7|-
TGTGCCAGCAGCTTCCGGGACGGGTACTACGAGCAGTACTTC
CASSFRDGYYEQYF
>-|TRBV6-2/TRBV6-3|TRBJ2-5|-
TGTGCCAGCAGTTACGTCCGGGAGACCCAGTACTTC
CASSYVRETQYF
>-|TRBV5-1|TRBJ1-3|-
TGCGCCAGCAGCTTAGCCGGGCTCTCTGGAAACACCATATATTTT
CASSLAGLSGNTIYF
>-|TRBV7-3|TRBJ2-3|-
TGTGCCAGCAGCTCGTCAGGGCCAGATACGCAGTATTTT
CASSSSGPDTQYF
>many|TRBV20-1|TRBJ2-3|-
TGCAGTGCTAGAGATCGGGATAGGGTTTACACAGATACGCAGTATTTT
CSARDRDRVYTDTQYF
>few|TRBV14|TRBJ2-6|-
TGTGCCAGCAGCCCCCAAATAGGGTGGACTCACTCTGGGGCCAACGTCCTGACTTTC
CASSPQIGWTHSGANVLTF
>-|TRBV30|TRBJ2-3|-
TGTGCCTGGAGTGCGGCCCTATCGGGAGATACGCAGTATTTT
CAWSAALSGDTQYF
>-|TRBV19|TRBJ2-7|-
TGTGCCACCTCACCCGGGGCGTACTACGAGCAGTACTTC
CATSPGAYYEQYF
>-|TRBV7-9|TRBJ2-1|-
TGTGCCAGCGGGGCGAGCTCCTACAATGAGCAGTTCTTC
CASGASSYNEQFF
>-|TRBV7-3|TRBJ2-2|-
TGTGCCAGCAGCTTTTGGCTAGCAGGCACCGGGGAGCTGTTTTTT
CASSFWLAGTGELFF
>few|TRBV19|TRBJ2-7|-
TGTGCCAGTAGCAACGGGCCACTCTACGAGCAGTACTTC
CASSNGPLYEQYF
>few|TRBV7-2|TRBJ1-1|TRBD1
TGTGCCAGCAGCTTAACTTATGGACAGGGCCACACTGAAGCTTTCTTT
CASSLTYGQGHTEAFF
>-|TRBV3-1|TRBJ1-2|TRBD1
TGTGCCAGCAGCCCCTCGACAGGGGGCTACTATGGCTACACCTTC
CASSPSTGGYYGYTF
>many|TRBV5-8|TRBJ2-7|TRBD1
TGTGCCAGCAGCTTGGCCGGGACAGGGGGCCCGCAGTACTTC
CASSLAGTGGPQYF
>few|TRBV12-3/TRBV12-4|TRBJ1-4|TRBD1
TGTGCCAGCAGTGAGGGACAGTCTAATGAAAAACTGTTTTTT
CASSEGQSNEKLFF
>once|TRBV3-1|TRBJ2-3|-
TGTGCCAGTTCCCAACATACCACAGATACGCAGTATTTT
CASSQHTTDTQYF
>-|TRBV9|TRBJ1-2|TRBD1
TGTGCCAGCAGCGACAGGGGAGCCTACACCTTC
CASSDRGAYTF
>few|TRBV27|TRBJ2-7|-
TGTGCCAGCCTCTTGGACCTTAATTACGAGCAGTACTTC
CASLLDLNYEQYF
>-|TRBV20-1|TRBJ1-2|-
TGCAGTGCTAAGGCCGGAACCTATGGCTACACCTTC
CSAKAGTYGYTF
>few|TRBV10-3|TRBJ2-2|TRBD2
TGTGCCATCACCAATGAGCTAGCGGGGATTACCGGGGAGCTGTTTTTT
CAITNELAGITGELFF
>-|TRBV6-2/TRBV6-3|TRBJ2-7|-
TGTGCCAGCAGTTACTCAGTCCAGACCTACGAGCAGTACTTC
CASSYSVQTYEQYF
>-|TRBV6-1|TRBJ2-1|-
TGTGCCAGCAGTTTTGACAGGAGCTCCTACAATGAGCAGTTCTTC
CASSFDRSSYNEQFF
>-|TRBV5-1|TRBJ1-2|-
TGCGCCAGCAGCTTGGGAGGGAATGATGGCTACACCTTC
CASSLGGNDGYTF
>-|TRBV6-5|TRBJ2-2|TRBD2
TGTGCCAGCAGCTGGGAGGGTACCGGGGAGCTGTTTTTT
CASSWEGTGELFF
>few|TRBV24-1|TRBJ2-5|TRBD1
TGTGCCACCGCGGACTCGAGGGACAGGCAAGAGACCCAGTACTTC
CATADSRDRQETQYF
>-|TRBV6-2/TRBV6-3|TRBJ2-7|-
TGTGCCAGCAAGATGGCGGGACTGGGCTACGAGCAGTACTTC
CASKMAGLGYEQYF